Below, 31 T cell receptor beta chains from the same sample are listed, as sequenced in a study of blood T cell repertoires in COVID-19. Data came from immunoSEQ multiplex PCR; TCRdb stores just in-frame clones and leaves some out. The sample includes some 400,000 clones, roughly 77% of them seen just once. The sample was peripheral blood. The receptor source for this set is a human donor with acute or convalescent COVID-19. The donor label of this sample is uncertain.

The V and J genes are TRBV28 and TRBJ1-2; D might be TRBD1 (6 bases). V was shortened by 6 bases and J by 7 bases, with 18 bases between the two germline ends. Germline CDR1 is MDHEN and CDR2 is SYDVKM. The CDR3 is 14 residues long. The DNA of the CDR3 is TGTGCCAGCAGGTACCCCGGCGGGGGCGGTGGCTACACCTTC. It specifies CASRYPGGGGGYTF.

The chain combines TRBV11-2 with TRBJ2-1, with D tentatively TRBD1 (6 bases). Germline V gene data show CDR1 as SGHAT and CDR2 as FQNNGV. CDR3 length equals 16 residues. Trimming removed 5 bases from V and 4 bases from J, with 18 bases in between. CDR3 nucleotide sequence: TGTGCCAGCAGCCTTGACCTAGGGACACCTTACAATGAGCAGTTCTTC. Translation gives CASSLDLGTPYNEQFF.

The V gene is TRBV7-9, the J gene TRBJ2-1; possibly TRBD2 for D (6 bases). V lost 8 bases and J 5 bases, leaving 19 bases between the germline ends. The germline gives CDR1 SEHNR, CDR2 FQNEAQ (reference sequence). CDR3 length: 15 amino acids. This CDR3 is CASPSGPGLHNEQFF. Written as DNA, the CDR3 is TGTGCCAGCCCGAGCGGGCCCGGACTTCACAATGAGCAGTTCTTC.

The chain joins TRBV7-9 to TRBJ1-4; D is uncertain. V lost 6 bases and J 4 bases, leaving 12 bases between the germline ends. Germline loops: CDR1 SEHNR, CDR2 FQNEAQ (reference sequence). CDR3 length: 14 amino acids. The chain's CDR3 is CASSSRELNEKLFF. The DNA of the CDR3 is TGTGCCAGCAGTTCCCGGGAGCTTAATGAAAAACTGTTTTTT.

V and J are TRBV28 and TRBJ2-1; 7 bases agree with TRBD2. V trimming: 7 bases; J trimming: 5 bases; junction bases outside the gene matches: 8. Germline CDR1 MDHEN, CDR2 SYDVKM. This CDR3 region has 14 residues. For the CDR3, the DNA is TGTGCCAGCACCGTGCGGGAGAGACACAATGAGCAGTTCTTC. This encodes CASTVRERHNEQFF.

This rearrangement joins TRBV18 to TRBJ2-3; D unresolved. The germline gives CDR1 KGHSH, CDR2 LQKENI. Trimming took 4 bases from V and 6 from J, leaving 14 bases between them. The CDR3 covers 14 residues. The CDR3 DNA sequence: TGTGCCAGCTCACAAGCTACCGTGGTGGATACGCAGTATTTT. Residues: CASSQATVVDTQYF.

J is TRBJ1-5 and V is TRBV28, with D tentatively TRBD1 (6 bases). From germline, CDR1 is MDHEN and CDR2 SYDVKM. V was pared by 4 bases and J by 3 bases, with 13 bases between. There are 15 residues in the CDR3. The CDR3 DNA sequence: TGTGCCAGCAGTTCGATGACAGGTCACAATCAGCCCCAGCATTTT. Protein: CASSSMTGHNQPQHF.

The chain has TRBV6-5 and TRBJ1-1; 9 bases are shared with TRBD1. CDR1 MNHEY and CDR2 SVGAGI come from the germline V gene. There are 15 residues in the CDR3. Trimming at V came to 6 bases and at J to 3 bases, leaving 8 bases not matched to a gene. The CDR3 sequence is CASSRPGQGYTEAFF. CDR3 sequence (DNA): TGTGCCAGCAGCAGACCGGGACAGGGCTACACTGAAGCTTTCTTT.

The rearrangement links TRBV11-2 to TRBJ1-1, with D hard to call. Germline CDR1 is SGHAT and CDR2 is FQNNGV. The V and J ends lost 1 base and 11 bases respectively, with 8 bases between them. The CDR3 totals 11 residues. DNA of the CDR3: TGTGCCAGCAGCTTAGGGAGTGAGGCTTTCTTT. Encoded protein: CASSLGSEAFF.

The rearrangement uses TRBV24-1 and TRBJ2-1; TRBD2 agrees at 12 bases. CDR1 is KGHDR, CDR2 SFDVKD, per germline. CDR3 length: 16 residues. Germline trimming cut 6 bases from V and 7 bases from J; bases unmatched to any gene: 9. CDR3 sequence: CATSLSSGGVLNEQFF. Here the CDR3 DNA reads TGTGCCACCAGTCTCTCTAGCGGGGGGGTATTGAATGAGCAGTTCTTC.

The V and J genes are TRBV18 and TRBJ2-1; TRBD1 is a possible D gene (6 bases). Trimming removed 1 base at V and 9 bases at J, with 10 bases between. CDR3 length: 13 amino acids. The germline V gene encodes CDR1 KGHSH and CDR2 LQKENI. The CDR3 is CASSPLRDIEQFF. CDR3 bases: TGTGCCAGCTCACCACTCCGGGACATTGAGCAGTTCTTC.

The rearrangement links TRBV19 to TRBJ2-2, with TRBD2 matching 8 bases. The germline gives CDR1 LNHDA, CDR2 SQIVND (reference sequence). There are 19 residues in the CDR3. The trim removed 4 bases at V and 6 bases at J, leaving 19 bases unmatched. The DNA for the CDR3 is TGTGCCAGTAGTAGTCCGGGACTAGTAGTAGTGGGTATCGCCGGGGAGCTGTTTTTT. This translates into CASSSPGLVVVGIAGELFF.

The rearrangement links TRBV6-5 to TRBJ2-5; 8 bases align to TRBD1. The CDR3 has 13 amino acids. Per germline, CDR1 MNHEY and CDR2 SVGAGI. The V gene end was trimmed by 2 bases and the J gene end by 6 bases; junction bases not matched to a gene: 2. CDR3: CASSYQGAKTQYF. The CDR3 bases are TGTGCCAGCAGTTACCAGGGGGCAAAGACCCAGTACTTC.

The rearrangement joins TRBV12-3 or TRBV12-4 to TRBJ2-3; D unclear. Between the trimmed V and J ends, which lost 4 bases and 4 bases, there was a span of 6 bases. The CDR3 sequence is 12 residues long. CDR3: CASSSSADTQYF. The CDR3 coding sequence is TGTGCCAGCAGTTCCAGCGCAGATACGCAGTATTTT.

The chain uses TRBV6-6 and TRBJ2-1; maybe TRBD2 (5 bases). Between the trimmed V and J ends, which lost 5 bases and 0 bases, there was a span of 14 bases. The CDR3 sequence is 16 residues long. Germline V gene sequence: CDR1 MNHNY, CDR2 SVGAGI (reference sequence). In DNA form, the CDR3 reads TGTGCCAGCAGTCCCCGGACTTTTAGCTCCTACAATGAGCAGTTCTTC. Its translation: CASSPRTFSSYNEQFF.

The chain couples TRBV27 to TRBJ1-2; 10 bases agree with TRBD1. This CDR3 spans 16 amino acids. CDR1 is MNHEY and CDR2 is SMNVEV in the germline V gene (reference sequence). V shed 6 bases and J 5 bases; nucleotides not matched to a gene: 12. Written as DNA, the CDR3 is TGTGCCAGCAGCCCTGCCGGGACAGGGGCACCTTATGGCTACACCTTC. Translating it yields CASSPAGTGAPYGYTF.

V gene TRBV5-4 combines with J gene TRBJ1-4; D gene unclear. CDR3 length equals 16 residues. V lost 3 bases, J lost 0 bases, and 12 bases lay in between. Germline-derived CDR1 and CDR2 are SGHNT and YYREEE (reference sequence). Here the CDR3 DNA reads TGTGCCAGCAGCTCAAGTATGGCAGCAACTAATGAAAAACTGTTTTTT. Translated, it gives CASSSSMAATNEKLFF.

This chain links TRBV7-9 with TRBJ1-1; TRBD1 agrees at 8 bases. Trimming removed 4 bases from V and 4 bases from J; junction bases left unmatched: 8. The CDR3 spans 15 residues. Per germline, CDR1 SEHNR and CDR2 FQNEAQ (reference sequence). The CDR3 region is CASSSGAGGSTEAFF. The CDR3 DNA is TGTGCCAGCAGCTCAGGGGCAGGGGGCAGCACTGAAGCTTTCTTT.

This chain links TRBV5-1 with TRBJ1-1, with D tentatively TRBD1 (6 bases). Germline lookup yields CDR1 SGHRS and CDR2 YFSETQ. Trimming took 4 bases from V and 4 from J, leaving 17 bases between them. CDR3 length equals 15 residues. CDR3 protein: CASSNGQPGVTEAFF. The CDR3 nucleotides read TGCGCCAGCAGCAACGGACAGCCGGGTGTCACTGAAGCTTTCTTT. Full variable domain (missing parts from reference TRBV5-1 and TRBJ1-1): KAGVTQTPRYLIKTRGQQVTLSCSPISGHRSVSWYQQTPGQGLQFLFEYFSETQRNKGNFPGRFSGRQFSNSRSEMNVSTLELGDSALYLCASSNGQPGVTEAFFGQGTRLTVV.

The CDR3 region is CASTESGLREQYF. CDR3 nucleotides: TGTGCCAGTACTGAATCCGGCCTGAGGGAGCAGTACTTC. The chain links TRBV19 to TRBJ2-7; D remains unclear. V lost 7 bases and J lost 7, with 17 bases in between. This CDR3 spans 13 amino acids. Germline values: CDR1 LNHDA, CDR2 SQIVND (reference sequence).

The chain is built from TRBV6-5 and TRBJ2-1; 7 bases map to TRBD2. CDR1 and CDR2 (germline): MNHEY, SVGAGI. This CDR3 has 16 amino acids. The trim removed 0 bases at V and 2 bases at J, leaving 4 bases unmatched. Written as DNA, the CDR3 is TGTGCCAGCAGTTACTCCGGACTAGGTACCTACAATGAGCAGTTCTTC. Translation: CASSYSGLGTYNEQFF.

Remarks on this clone: One end of the junction is discordant with germline, which a read error may explain. The rearrangement links TRBV19 to TRBJ1-2; the D is unclear. CDR1 and CDR2 (germline): LNHDA, SQIVND (reference sequence). The CDR3 covers 12 residues. The CDR3 reads CASSRAGFGYTF. The CDR3 coding sequence is TGTGCCAGCAGTAGGGCGGGGTTTGGCTACACCTTC.

CDR3 region: CASSQAGGGSTEAFF. The CDR3 nucleotides read TGCGCCAGCAGCCAGGCGGGGGGAGGGAGCACTGAAGCTTTCTTT. This chain connects TRBV5-1 to TRBJ1-1, with D possibly TRBD1 on 5 matching bases. Trimming took 4 bases from V and 4 from J, leaving 17 bases between them. CDR1 is SGHRS, CDR2 YFSETQ, per germline. The CDR3 totals 15 residues.

There are a few counts of this clone. The chain employs TRBV10-1 and TRBJ2-4; 9 nucleotides line up with TRBD1. The CDR3 sequence is 11 residues long. Trimming took 11 bases from V and 9 from J; bases not matched to a gene: 5. Germline values: CDR1 WNHNN, CDR2 SYGVQD (reference sequence). CDR3 sequence: CAGGQGPIQYF. DNA of the CDR3: TGCGCCGGGGGACAGGGCCCCATTCAGTACTTC.

The chain employs TRBV3-1 (or the pseudogene TRBV3-2) and TRBJ1-4, with D tentatively TRBD1 (5 bases). The length of the CDR3 is 16 residues. Germline CDR1 is LGHDT and CDR2 is YNNKEL (reference sequence). Trimming removed 2 bases from V and 8 bases from J, with 18 bases in between. CDR3 loop: CASSQWYQGVQEKLFF. CDR3 DNA: TGTGCCAGCAGCCAATGGTACCAGGGTGTTCAAGAAAAACTGTTTTTT.

V and J are TRBV29-1 and TRBJ1-1, with a possible D match to TRBD1 (6 bases). There are 12 residues in the CDR3. The germline V and J ends were trimmed by 6 bases and 0 bases, with 8 bases remaining between them. CDR1 and CDR2 (germline): SQVTM, ANQGSEA. Written as DNA, the CDR3 is TGCAGCGTCAGGGGCATGAACACTGAAGCTTTCTTT. This encodes CSVRGMNTEAFF. Full variable domain (missing parts from reference TRBV29-1 and TRBJ1-1): SAVISQKPSRDICQRGTSLTIQCQVDSQVTMMFWYRQQPGQSLTLIATANQGSEATYESGFVIDKFPISRPNLTFSTLTVSNMSPEDSSIYLCSVRGMNTEAFFGQGTRLTVV.

The chain recombines TRBV10-2 with TRBJ2-7; D perhaps matches TRBD1 (6 bases). Germline CDR1 WSHSY, CDR2 SAAADI. The V end was cut by 7 bases, the J end by 2 bases, with 9 bases between. This CDR3 contains 12 residues. In nucleotides, the CDR3 is TGCGCCAGCATGAGGGGGACCTACGAGCAGTACTTC. As protein: CASMRGTYEQYF.

The J gene is TRBJ2-3, the V gene TRBV7-9; D may be TRBD2 (5 bases). The germline V gene encodes CDR1 SEHNR and CDR2 FQNEAQ (reference sequence). The germline V and J ends were trimmed by 5 bases and 2 bases, with 14 bases remaining between them. The CDR3 sequence is 15 residues long. CDR3 sequence: CASSQRVSATDTQYF. The DNA of the CDR3 is TGTGCCAGCAGCCAGAGGGTTTCCGCCACAGATACGCAGTATTTT.

The chain uses TRBV27 and TRBJ1-5; 7 bases agree with TRBD1. CDR3 size: 15 residues. The germline V gene has CDR1 MNHEY and CDR2 SMNVEV (reference sequence). The trim removed 6 bases at V and 2 bases at J, leaving 7 bases unmatched. The CDR3 DNA reads TGTGCCAGCAGGAGACAAGGGGGCGGCAATCAGCCCCAGCATTTT. It yields the protein CASRRQGGGNQPQHF.

Written as DNA, the CDR3 is TGCAGCGTCCGAGCCAGGGGAGTGAACACTGAAGCTTTCTTT. Encoded protein: CSVRARGVNTEAFF. The chain has TRBV29-1 and TRBJ1-1; TRBD1 is a possible D gene (6 bases). The CDR3 is 14 residues long. CDR1 SQVTM and CDR2 ANQGSEA come from the germline V gene. V lost 6 bases to trimming and J lost 0 bases, with 14 bases between them. Drawing the rest from reference TRBV29-1 and TRBJ1-1, the complete variable domain is SAVISQKPSRDICQRGTSLTIQCQVDSQVTMMFWYRQQPGQSLTLIATANQGSEATYESGFVIDKFPISRPNLTFSTLTVSNMSPEDSSIYLCSVRARGVNTEAFFGQGTRLTVV.

V gene TRBV18 combines with J gene TRBJ2-7; 13 nucleotides line up with TRBD2. Germline loops: CDR1 KGHSH, CDR2 LQKENI. The CDR3 sequence is 14 residues long. After removal of 5 bases from V and 9 bases from J, the junction contained 7 bases not matched to a gene. The CDR3 here is CASSDRTSGSGQYF. CDR3 sequence (DNA): TGTGCCAGCTCAGACAGGACTAGCGGGAGTGGGCAGTACTTC.